This T cell receptor (beta chain) was recorded in a study of T cell changes during pregnancy in multiple sclerosis. This clone was observed once. Sequencing was performed with immunoSEQ multiplex PCR; in TCRdb, only in-frame clones are kept and a portion is missing. The table records roughly 93,000 clones, around 93% of them present only once. J lost 8 bases, V lost 1 base, and 8 bases had no gene match. Germline CDR1 KGHSH, CDR2 LQKENI. The CDR3 loop spans 17 amino acids. The specimen was peripheral blood, collected before pregnancy. This sequence was found in a female donor with multiple sclerosis, enrolled in a pregnancy study. The chain links TRBV18 to TRBJ2-1, with 13 bases identical to TRBD2. CDR3 sequence (DNA): TGTGCCAGCTCACCACGGACTAGCGGGAGAAAAACAGATGAGCAGTTCTTC. The encoded protein is CASSPRTSGRKTDEQFF. Together with reference TRBV18 and TRBJ2-1, the CDR3 gives the full variable domain: NAGVMQNPRHLVRRRGQEARLRCSPMKGHSHVYWYRQLPEEGLKFMVYLQKENIIDESGMPKERFSAEFPKEGPSILRIQQVVRGDSAAYFCASSPRTSGRKTDEQFFGPGTRLTVL.